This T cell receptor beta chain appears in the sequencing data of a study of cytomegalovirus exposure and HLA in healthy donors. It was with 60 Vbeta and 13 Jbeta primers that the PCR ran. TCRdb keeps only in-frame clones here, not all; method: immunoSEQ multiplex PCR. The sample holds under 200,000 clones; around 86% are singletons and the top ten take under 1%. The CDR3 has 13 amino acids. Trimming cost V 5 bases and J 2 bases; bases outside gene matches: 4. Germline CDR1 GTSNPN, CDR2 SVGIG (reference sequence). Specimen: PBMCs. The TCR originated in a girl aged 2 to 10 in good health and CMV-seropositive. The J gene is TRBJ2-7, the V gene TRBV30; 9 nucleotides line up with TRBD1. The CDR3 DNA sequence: TGTGCCTGGGGTTACAGGGGGCCCTACGAGCAGTACTTC. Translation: CAWGYRGPYEQYF.